A single sample is the source of the 10 T cell receptor beta chains below, sequenced in a study of blood T cell repertoires in COVID-19. Repertoires were generated with immunoSEQ multiplex PCR, while TCRdb's copy carries only in-frame clones and drops some. The profile covers 200,000 or so clones, with more than 65% appearing a single time and about 3% taken by the ten largest. The sequenced material came from peripheral blood. The receptor set was obtained from a woman between 25 and 40 years old who had recovered from COVID-19.

The chain carries TRBV30 and TRBJ1-2; D gene unclear. Trimming pared 5 bases from V and 4 bases from J, leaving 11 bases between. The germline V gene has CDR1 GTSNPN and CDR2 SVGIG (reference sequence). This CDR3 is 12 amino acids long. The CDR3 DNA reads TGTGCCTGGCAAGAAGGGAGCTATGGCTACACCTTC. It yields the protein CAWQEGSYGYTF.

V and J are TRBV11-2 and TRBJ2-1; 8 bases map to TRBD2. Germline V gene sequence: CDR1 SGHAT, CDR2 FQNNGV. The length of the CDR3 is 14 residues. V shed 2 bases, J shed 5 bases, and the junction held 2 bases outside the gene matches. CDR3 in amino acids: CASSLFGGDNEQFF. CDR3 nucleotides: TGTGCCAGCAGCTTATTCGGGGGGGACAATGAGCAGTTCTTC.

The chain links TRBV13 to TRBJ1-1; D may be TRBD1 (5 bases). Germline V gene sequence: CDR1 PRHDT, CDR2 FYEKMQ (reference sequence). The CDR3 length is 12 residues. The CDR3 loop is CSSGVGWTEAFF. CDR3 DNA sequence: TGTTCCTCGGGGGTAGGGTGGACTGAAGCTTTCTTT.

The genes are TRBV11-2 and TRBJ1-6, with D possibly TRBD1 on 6 matching bases. Trimming shortened V by 0 bases and J by 5 bases, and 11 bases separated the two germline ends. Looked up from germline, CDR1 is SGHAT and CDR2 is FQNNGV. The CDR3 is 16 residues long. For the CDR3, the DNA is TGTGCCAGCAGCTTAGAAGGGGGGGGCAATAATTCACCCCTCCACTTT. It specifies CASSLEGGGNNSPLHF.

This chain joins TRBV28 and TRBJ1-2; possibly TRBD1 for D (6 bases). Trimming shortened V by 4 bases and J by 7 bases, and 16 bases separated the two germline ends. Germline assignment: CDR1 MDHEN and CDR2 SYDVKM. The CDR3 length is 14 residues. The CDR3 DNA follows: TGTGCCAGCAGTTCTCGGGACATTAGCCCTGGCTACACCTTC. This sequence encodes CASSSRDISPGYTF.

In regard to this clone: The junction and the germline gene differ at one end; a read error may be behind it. This sequence joins TRBV28 and TRBJ2-7, with 9 nucleotides matching TRBD2. Germline assignment: CDR1 MDHEN and CDR2 SYDVKM. This CDR3 comprises 13 residues. The CDR3 DNA reads as TGTGCCAGCAGGACTTTTCAGGCGGGAGGGCCGAACTTC. It encodes CASRTFQAGGPNF.

The CDR3 bases are TGTGCCTTCGGACTAGCGGGAGGGTACGAGCAGTACTTC. Translated: CAFGLAGGYEQYF. J is TRBJ2-7 and V is TRBV30, with 15 bases that match TRBD2. CDR3 size: 13 residues. Germline V gives CDR1 GTSNPN, CDR2 SVGIG (reference sequence). The V gene end was trimmed by 7 bases and the J gene end by 4 bases; junction bases not matched to a gene: 2.

CDR3 protein: CASSLPLTGLDTQYF. The CDR3 coding sequence is TGTGCCAGCAGTTTGCCTTTAACAGGGTTAGATACGCAGTATTTT. The rearrangement joins TRBV28 to TRBJ2-3, with D perhaps TRBD1 (6 bases). The germline V gene encodes CDR1 MDHEN and CDR2 SYDVKM. The V end lost 3 bases, the J end lost 5 bases, and 15 bases lay between the germline ends. The CDR3 contains 15 residues.

The chain has TRBV5-4 and TRBJ1-2; 7 nucleotides match TRBD1. The ends lost 5 bases at V and 7 bases at J; junction bases unmatched: 8. CDR1 SGHNT and CDR2 YYREEE come from the germline V gene (reference sequence). The length of the CDR3 is 13 residues. CDR3: CASREDRNSGYTF. In DNA, the CDR3 is TGTGCCAGCAGGGAGGACAGGAATTCTGGCTACACCTTC.

The sample holds one count of this clone. The rearrangement links TRBV7-5 to TRBJ2-2; the D segment call TRBD2 is taken from the table without a DNA check. TRBV7-5 constitutes a pseudogene. The CDR3 contains 12 residues. The CDR3 sequence is CVRSLSAGELFF. CDR3 bases: TGTGTCAGAAGCTTAAGCGCCGGGGAGCTGTTTTTT.